The clone carrying this T cell receptor (beta chain) was observed a handful of times. Its antigen is undetermined. The data were obtained in a study of T cells in localized non-small cell lung cancer. Study results and caveats: Within adjacent lung there appeared a median approximately 60 of the top 100 tumor clones.

The assay was immunoSEQ multiplex PCR, and TCRdb's table has in-frame clones only and misses some. This table holds 20,000 or so clones, roughly 89% found once. Germline loops: CDR1 LGHNA, CDR2 YSLEER. This CDR3 contains 15 residues. The J segment lost 5 bases and the V segment lost 0 bases, leaving 5 bases of the junction unmatched. The sequence was collected from a male donor aged 60 or older with stage I squamous cell lung carcinoma. Source: peripheral blood, taken before any cancer treatment. This sequence joins TRBV4-3 and TRBJ2-5; 8 nucleotides agree with TRBD1. CDR3 nucleotides: TGCGCCAGCAGCCAAGAGGCCAGGGGGCGGGAGACCCAGTACTTC. This sequence encodes CASSQEARGRETQYF.